A single T cell receptor beta chain is shown here with its context. The target antigen is unknown. The data stem from a study of cytomegalovirus exposure and HLA in healthy donors. Study-wide results and limits: Reportedly, cytomegalovirus status was diagnosed with high sensitivity and specificity. Most TCR sequences were rare, but some public TCRs occurred in many donors.

CDR1 is SGHVS and CDR2 is FQNEAQ in the germline V gene. V trimming: 5 bases; J trimming: 4 bases; junction bases outside the gene matches: 8. CDR3 size: 16 residues. With 60 Vbeta and 13 Jbeta primers, the PCR was carried out. Profiled with immunoSEQ multiplex PCR; TCRdb holds only in-frame clones, not every one. Of around 63,000 clones listed, 65% to 80% were seen once; the top ten hold less than 3%. The specimen was PBMCs. This sequence joins TRBV7-8 and TRBJ2-1, with 10 bases that match TRBD2. This TCR came from a woman between 25 and 40 years old in good health and CMV-seronegative. CDR3: CASSLYLAGDYNEQFF. CDR3 sequence (DNA): TGTGCCAGCAGCCTATACCTAGCGGGAGATTACAATGAGCAGTTCTTC.